The sequence of this T cell receptor (beta chain) was determined in a study of PD-1 blockade in classical Hodgkin lymphoma. This table comes from immunoSEQ multiplex PCR, and its TCRdb copy is limited to in-frame clones, with some not included. This table holds 75,000 to 100,000 clones, 81% found once. Brentuximab vedotin exposure varied among the patients, all of whom had relapsed after autologous stem cell transplantation. As for this clone: Its cognate antigen is unknown.

V was pared by 8 bases and J by 8 bases, with 2 bases of the junction left unmatched. CDR3 length equals 11 residues. Germline V gene sequence: CDR1 KGHSH, CDR2 LQKENI. General observations from the study: Repertoire differences lack defined causes, possibly disease activity or prior therapy.

The receptor's source is a human donor with classical Hodgkin lymphoma. The starting material was peripheral blood mononuclear cells (PBMCs), obtained before the second cycle of nivolumab. The chain combines TRBV18 with TRBJ2-1; 8 positions match TRBD2. The CDR3 is CASGTSYEQFF. The CDR3 region has the DNA TGTGCCAGCGGGACTAGTTATGAGCAGTTCTTC.